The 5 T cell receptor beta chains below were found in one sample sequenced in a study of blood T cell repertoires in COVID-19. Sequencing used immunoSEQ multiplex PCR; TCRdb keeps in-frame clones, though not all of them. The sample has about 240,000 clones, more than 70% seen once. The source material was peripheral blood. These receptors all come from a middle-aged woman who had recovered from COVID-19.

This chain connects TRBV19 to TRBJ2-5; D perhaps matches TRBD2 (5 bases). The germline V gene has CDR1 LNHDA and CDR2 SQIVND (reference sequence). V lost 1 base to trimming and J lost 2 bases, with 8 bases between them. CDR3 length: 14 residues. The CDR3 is CASSIGGAQETQYF. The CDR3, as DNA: TGTGCCAGTAGTATAGGGGGAGCGCAAGAGACCCAGTACTTC.

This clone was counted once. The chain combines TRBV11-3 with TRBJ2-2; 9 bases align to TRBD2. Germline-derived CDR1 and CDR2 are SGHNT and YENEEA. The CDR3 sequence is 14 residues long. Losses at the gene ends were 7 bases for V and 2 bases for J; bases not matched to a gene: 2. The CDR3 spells CASKREANTGELFF. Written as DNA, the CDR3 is TGTGCCAGCAAGCGGGAGGCAAACACCGGGGAGCTGTTTTTT. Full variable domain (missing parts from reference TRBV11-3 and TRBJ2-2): EAGVVQSPRYKIIEKKQPVAFWCNPISGHNTLYWYLQNLGQGPELLIRYENEEAVDDSQLPKDRFSAERLKGVDSTLKIQPAELGDSAVYLCASKREANTGELFFGEGSRLTVL.

This CDR3 is CASSPLGGTSGHSTDTQYF. The CDR3 region has the DNA TGTGCCAGCTCACCTTTGGGTGGGACTAGCGGACATAGCACAGATACGCAGTATTTT. The chain joins TRBV18 to TRBJ2-3; TRBD2 aligns across 11 bases. The V gene end was trimmed by 3 bases and the J gene end by 0 bases; junction bases not matched to a gene: 11. This CDR3 region has 19 residues. Germline loops: CDR1 KGHSH, CDR2 LQKENI. The variable domain in full, completed from reference TRBV18 and TRBJ2-3, reads NAGVMQNPRHLVRRRGQEARLRCSPMKGHSHVYWYRQLPEEGLKFMVYLQKENIIDESGMPKERFSAEFPKEGPSILRIQQVVRGDSAAYFCASSPLGGTSGHSTDTQYFGPGTRLTVL.

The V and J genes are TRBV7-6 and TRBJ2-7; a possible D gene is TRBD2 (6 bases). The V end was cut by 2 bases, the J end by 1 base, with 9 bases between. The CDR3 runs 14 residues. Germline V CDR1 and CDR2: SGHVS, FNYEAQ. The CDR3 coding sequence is TGTGCCAGCAGCTTATACGCGGGATCCTACGAGCAGTACTTC. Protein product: CASSLYAGSYEQYF.

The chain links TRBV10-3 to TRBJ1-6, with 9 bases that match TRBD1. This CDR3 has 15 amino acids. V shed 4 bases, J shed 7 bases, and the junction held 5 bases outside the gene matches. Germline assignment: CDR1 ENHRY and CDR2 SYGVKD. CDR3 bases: TGTGCCATCAGTGCGACCGGGACAGGGAATTCACCCCTCCACTTT. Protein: CAISATGTGNSPLHF.